A single sample is the source of the 21 T cell receptor beta chains below, sequenced in a study of cytotoxic CD8 clonotypes in ibrutinib-treated CLL. Sequencing used immunoSEQ multiplex PCR; TCRdb keeps in-frame clones, though not all of them. The sample has 150,000 or so clones, over 75% seen once. The sequencing used PBMCs, collected at disease progression, from a patient treated with ibrutinib. The source is a human donor with chronic lymphocytic leukemia.

This clone has a handful of counts. V and J are TRBV28 and TRBJ2-7, with D hard to call. This CDR3 comprises 11 residues. Germline V gives CDR1 MDHEN, CDR2 SYDVKM. Trimming took off 3 bases at V and 7 bases at J, with 7 bases between the two ends. The CDR3, as DNA: TGTGCCAGCAGTTTGTTTAGTGAGCAGTACTTC. This gives the protein CASSLFSEQYF.

This chain connects TRBV7-2 to TRBJ1-3; D gene ambiguous. With 6 bases removed from V and 0 bases from J, the gap between germline ends came to 12 bases. CDR1 and CDR2 from the germline V gene are SGHTA and FQGNSA. The CDR3 loop spans 15 amino acids. DNA of the CDR3: TGTGCCAGCAGGGGCGGGCTCGGCTCTGGAAACACCATATATTTT. This translates into CASRGGLGSGNTIYF.

This clone was detected only once. The V gene is TRBV29-1, the J gene TRBJ1-2; the D is unclear. The V end was cut by 3 bases, the J end by 5 bases, with 4 bases between. This CDR3 spans 10 amino acids. The germline V gene has CDR1 SQVTM and CDR2 ANQGSEA. The CDR3 region has the DNA TGCAGCGTTGACTATTATGGCTACACCTTC. It encodes CSVDYYGYTF.

This chain uses TRBV4-1 with TRBJ2-2; 9 bases are shared with TRBD1. This CDR3 spans 20 amino acids. Germline assignment: CDR1 MGHRA and CDR2 YSYEKL. Losses at the gene ends were 0 bases for V and 4 bases for J; bases not matched to a gene: 15. As DNA, the CDR3 is TGCGCCAGCAGCCAAGATCTCCTGGGACAGGGTCGTGTGTCCACCGGGGAGCTGTTTTTT. Amino acid sequence: CASSQDLLGQGRVSTGELFF.

This rearrangement joins TRBV2 to TRBJ2-3; D perhaps matches TRBD2 (6 bases). The ends were cut back, 4 bases at V and 3 bases at J, with 17 bases in the middle. Per germline, CDR1 SNHLY and CDR2 FYNNEI. The CDR3 has 16 residues. CDR3 DNA sequence: TGTGCCAGCAGTGTCCAGACTAGTGGGGGAACAGATACGCAGTATTTT. Amino acid sequence: CASSVQTSGGTDTQYF.

V gene TRBV15 combines with J gene TRBJ2-7; TRBD1 matches at 9 bases. The V gene's germline CDR1 is LNHNV and CDR2 YYDKDF (reference sequence). The CDR3 extends over 12 amino acids. The ends lost 3 bases at V and 6 bases at J; junction bases unmatched: 0. This chain's CDR3 is CATSRDRGEQYF. Written as DNA, the CDR3 is TGTGCCACCAGCAGGGACAGGGGCGAGCAGTACTTC. The variable domain in full, completed from reference TRBV15 and TRBJ2-7, reads DAMVIQNPRYQVTQFGKPVTLSCSQTLNHNVMYWYQQKSSQAPKLLFHYYDKDFNNEADTPDNFQSRRPNTSFCFLDIRSPGLGDTAMYLCATSRDRGEQYFGPGTRLTVT.

This chain joins TRBV29-1 and TRBJ2-2; D might be TRBD2 (6 bases). With 6 bases removed from V and 6 bases from J, the gap between germline ends came to 11 bases. Germline values: CDR1 SQVTM, CDR2 ANQGSEA. This CDR3 is 12 amino acids long. Here the CDR3 reads CSVETGAGELFF. Here the CDR3 DNA reads TGCAGCGTGGAGACGGGGGCCGGGGAGCTGTTTTTT.

The rearrangement uses TRBV5-8 and TRBJ1-1; D unclear. In germline, CDR1 is SGHTS, CDR2 YDEGEE. The CDR3 extends over 15 amino acids. The V end was cut by 4 bases, the J end by 6 bases, with 19 bases between. CDR3 loop: CASSPTPAANPEAFF. Written as DNA, the CDR3 is TGTGCCAGCAGCCCTACCCCCGCAGCAAATCCTGAAGCTTTCTTT.

The chain has TRBV5-1 and TRBJ2-5, with D possibly TRBD1 on 6 matching bases. Germline V gene data show CDR1 as SGHRS and CDR2 as YFSETQ. The V end was cut by 0 bases, the J end by 3 bases, with 12 bases between. The CDR3 length is 15 residues. CDR3 residues: CASSLVGTTEETQYF. CDR3 nucleotides: TGCGCCAGCAGCTTGGTAGGGACAACTGAAGAGACCCAGTACTTC.

The gene calls are TRBV2 and TRBJ1-2; the D gene is possibly TRBD1 (6 bases). The CDR3 consists of 15 residues. Germline V gives CDR1 SNHLY, CDR2 FYNNEI. V was shortened by 6 bases and J by 4 bases, with 18 bases between the two germline ends. The CDR3 reads CASSGGQPKGYGYTF. CDR3 coding DNA: TGTGCCAGCAGCGGAGGACAGCCGAAAGGCTATGGCTACACCTTC.

This rearrangement joins TRBV4-2 to TRBJ2-7; perhaps TRBD1 as D (7 bases). The length of the CDR3 is 16 residues. Germline-derived CDR1 and CDR2 are LGHNA and YNFKEQ. V was clipped by 0 bases and J by 3 bases, with 15 bases between them. The CDR3 DNA sequence: TGTGCCAGCAGCCAAGATGGAGGGGGCCCCTTCTACGAGCAGTACTTC. Translation gives CASSQDGGGPFYEQYF.

The V and J genes are TRBV19 and TRBJ2-6, with D unclear. Trimming removed 4 bases at V and 0 bases at J, with 16 bases between. The V gene's germline CDR1 is LNHDA and CDR2 SQIVND (reference sequence). CDR3 size: 18 residues. The chain's CDR3 is CASSRARPDISGANVLTF. The CDR3 DNA reads TGTGCCAGTAGTAGGGCACGGCCCGACATCTCTGGGGCCAACGTCCTGACTTTC.

The CDR3 nucleotides read TGTGCCAGCAGCCCGGGACTTGTCTACGAGCAGTACTTC. Its protein is CASSPGLVYEQYF. The V and J genes are TRBV5-6 and TRBJ2-7; D is perhaps TRBD2 (6 bases). The V gene lost 4 bases and the J gene lost 3 bases, with 11 bases spanning the gap. This CDR3 comprises 13 residues. The V gene's germline CDR1 is SGHDT and CDR2 YYEEEE.

This chain uses TRBV25-1 with TRBJ2-7; 7 positions match TRBD1. The V and J ends lost 3 bases and 3 bases, in that order; junction bases with no gene match: 5. Germline V gene data show CDR1 as MGHDK and CDR2 as SYGVNS. This CDR3 region has 14 residues. CDR3 sequence: CASSDRDSLYEQYF. As DNA, the CDR3 is TGTGCCAGCAGTGACCGGGACAGCCTCTACGAGCAGTACTTC.

This chain connects TRBV10-3 to TRBJ1-1; D may be TRBD1 (6 bases). V was trimmed by 2 bases and J by 6 bases, leaving 10 bases between them. The CDR3 loop spans 13 amino acids. Germline assignment: CDR1 ENHRY and CDR2 SYGVKD. CDR3 in amino acids: CAISEDRRAEAFF. The CDR3 nucleotides read TGTGCCATCAGTGAGGACAGGAGGGCTGAAGCTTTCTTT.

The chain carries TRBV5-4 and TRBJ1-2; D not certain. With 2 bases removed from V and 1 base from J, the gap between germline ends came to 3 bases. This CDR3 has 12 residues. Germline V gene lookup returns CDR1 SGHNT and CDR2 YYREEE (reference sequence). The CDR3 nucleotides are TGTGCCAGCAGCTTAGATAACTATGGCTACACCTTC. Its translation is CASSLDNYGYTF.

The V gene is TRBV18, the J gene TRBJ2-1; 9 bases match TRBD2. The CDR3 consists of 13 residues. Germline CDR1 KGHSH, CDR2 LQKENI. Trimming cost V 7 bases and J 5 bases; bases outside gene matches: 3. The CDR3 DNA follows: TGTGCCAGCTGTAGCGGGAGAAACAATGAGCAGTTCTTC. Its translation: CASCSGRNNEQFF. Using reference TRBV18 and TRBJ2-1 for the parts outside the CDR3, the full variable domain is NAGVMQNPRHLVRRRGQEARLRCSPMKGHSHVYWYRQLPEEGLKFMVYLQKENIIDESGMPKERFSAEFPKEGPSILRIQQVVRGDSAAYFCASCSGRNNEQFFGPGTRLTVL.

The chain couples TRBV5-1 to TRBJ1-1; 10 bases fit TRBD1. The CDR3 runs 17 residues. Germline-derived CDR1 and CDR2 are SGHRS and YFSETQ. V lost 4 bases to trimming and J lost 0 bases; unmatched junction nucleotides: 9. In DNA, the CDR3 is TGCGCCAGCAGCGGCCGACAGGGGGCGAGGGTGAACACTGAAGCTTTCTTT. Residues: CASSGRQGARVNTEAFF. The full variable domain, rest sourced from reference TRBV5-1 and TRBJ1-1, is KAGVTQTPRYLIKTRGQQVTLSCSPISGHRSVSWYQQTPGQGLQFLFEYFSETQRNKGNFPGRFSGRQFSNSRSEMNVSTLELGDSALYLCASSGRQGARVNTEAFFGQGTRLTVV.

The chain couples TRBV27 to TRBJ2-1; TRBD2 matches at 11 bases. Germline CDR1 MNHEY, CDR2 SMNVEV (reference sequence). The CDR3 is made up of 18 amino acids. V gave up 3 bases and J gave up 0 bases; unmatched junction bases: 7. Here the CDR3 reads CASSFLAGGPSSYNEQFF. The CDR3 bases are TGTGCCAGCAGTTTTCTAGCGGGAGGACCTAGCTCCTACAATGAGCAGTTCTTC.

V is TRBV5-8 and J is TRBJ2-3, with 7 bases matching TRBD1. The CDR3 has 14 amino acids. Trimming at V came to 0 bases and at J to 6 bases, leaving 4 bases not matched to a gene. In germline, CDR1 is SGHTS, CDR2 YDEGEE. The CDR3 protein is CASSLAWGQDTQYF. The CDR3 coding sequence is TGTGCCAGCAGCTTGGCCTGGGGACAGGATACGCAGTATTTT.

In this sample, this clone is medium-sized. This rearrangement joins TRBV5-1 to TRBJ2-3; 7 nucleotides agree with TRBD1. Germline values: CDR1 SGHRS, CDR2 YFSETQ. V lost 4 bases and J lost 0; bases outside the gene matches: 5. The CDR3 totals 15 residues. The CDR3: CASSTGDPSTDTQYF. CDR3 DNA sequence: TGCGCCAGCAGCACAGGGGACCCTAGCACAGATACGCAGTATTTT.